These 24 T cell receptor beta chains share one sample of origin, sequenced in a study of OX40 agonist ivuxolimab in advanced cancers. The method was immunoSEQ multiplex PCR; TCRdb's version includes in-frame clones alone and lacks a portion of them. The table lists about 18,000 clones, roughly 84% of them singletons, with roughly 13% in the top ten. The material sequenced was CD4+ or CD8+ T cells sorted from blood, taken in a trial of the OX40 agonist ivuxolimab. Source of these receptors: an adult with an advanced solid tumor such as melanoma, head and neck, liver or kidney cancer.

This chain joins TRBV6-4 and TRBJ1-1; TRBD1 aligns across 7 bases. V lost 7 bases and J lost 4; bases outside the gene matches: 6. Germline V CDR1 and CDR2: MRHNA, SNTAGT. CDR3 length: 13 amino acids. The CDR3 nucleotides are TGTGCCAGCAACCGACAGGGTAGCACTGAAGCTTTCTTT. The encoded protein is CASNRQGSTEAFF.

The chain combines TRBV6-5 with TRBJ2-1, with 7 positions matching TRBD2. Trimming removed 2 bases from V and 5 bases from J; junction bases left unmatched: 6. Germline V lookup: CDR1 MNHEY, CDR2 SVGAGI. This CDR3 contains 15 residues. CDR3 protein: CASSYSGTQNNEQFF. CDR3 sequence (DNA): TGTGCCAGCAGTTACAGCGGGACCCAAAACAATGAGCAGTTCTTC.

This clone was recorded only once. This CDR3 is CASSQDLEFSYNSPLHF. CDR3 in DNA: TGCGCCAGCAGCCAAGATCTGGAGTTCTCCTATAATTCACCCCTCCACTTT. The chain couples TRBV4-1 to TRBJ1-6; D is undetermined. This CDR3 region has 17 residues. V was shortened by 0 bases and J by 0 bases, with 9 bases between the two germline ends. Germline-derived CDR1 and CDR2 are MGHRA and YSYEKL.

This clone showed up just once. The CDR3: CAAPRDRGRGGYTF. The CDR3 nucleotides read TGTGCCGCCCCCCGGGACAGGGGGAGAGGTGGCTACACCTTC. The chain employs TRBV30 and TRBJ1-2; 11 bases align to TRBD1. Per the germline V gene, CDR1 is GTSNPN and CDR2 is SVGIG (reference sequence). This CDR3 region has 14 residues. The V gene end was trimmed by 8 bases and the J gene end by 7 bases; junction bases not matched to a gene: 12.

V and J are TRBV7-8 and TRBJ2-1, with TRBD2 identical over 11 bases. The CDR3 covers 20 residues. Germline values: CDR1 SGHVS, CDR2 FQNEAQ. V lost 3 bases, J lost 0 bases, and 13 bases stayed unmatched. DNA for the CDR3: TGTGCCAGCAGCTTCTATGGGACTAGCGGTTTTATAAGCTCCTACAATGAGCAGTTCTTC. Protein: CASSFYGTSGFISSYNEQFF.

The chain carries TRBV29-1 and TRBJ1-2; the D gene is possibly TRBD1 (5 bases). The CDR3 is made up of 14 amino acids. Trimming cost V 7 bases and J 3 bases, with 18 bases left between them. The germline gives CDR1 SQVTM, CDR2 ANQGSEA. CDR3 amino acids: CSANNRDGHYGYTF. The CDR3, as DNA: TGCAGCGCCAACAACCGGGACGGTCACTATGGCTACACCTTC.

V and J are TRBV7-2 and TRBJ1-2; D perhaps matches TRBD1 (6 bases). The V end lost 5 bases, the J end lost 14 bases, and 21 bases lay between the germline ends. The CDR3 has 13 residues. Germline CDR1 and CDR2: SGHTA and FQGNSA. In DNA, the CDR3 is TGTGCCAGCAGCCCGGGGGGGGCAGGGCAAGGAACCTTC. It yields the protein CASSPGGAGQGTF.

The rearrangement links TRBV19 to TRBJ2-3; D unresolved. The V and J ends lost 3 bases and 0 bases respectively, with 10 bases between them. Germline lookup yields CDR1 LNHDA and CDR2 SQIVND (reference sequence). The CDR3 loop spans 15 amino acids. DNA for the CDR3: TGTGCCAGTAGTATTTGGGAAGTGAGCACAGATACGCAGTATTTT. Translation: CASSIWEVSTDTQYF.

The rearrangement uses TRBV30 and TRBJ2-1; 7 bases agree with TRBD1. CDR3 size: 14 residues. After removal of 2 bases from V and 12 bases from J, the junction contained 13 bases not matched to a gene. Per germline, CDR1 GTSNPN and CDR2 SVGIG (reference sequence). CDR3 nucleotides: TGTGCCTGGAGTTCCACTCGCAGGGGGATATGGCAGTTCTTC. Its translation is CAWSSTRRGIWQFF.

This chain uses TRBV27 with TRBJ2-7; D remains unclear. CDR1 and CDR2 (germline): MNHEY, SMNVEV (reference sequence). The CDR3 is made up of 12 amino acids. The V and J ends lost 10 bases and 7 bases respectively, with 17 bases between them. The CDR3, as DNA: TGTGCCACCTCTGGTTGGGATGGGGAGCAGTACTTC. It codes for CATSGWDGEQYF.

The chain combines TRBV11-2 with TRBJ1-5; D gene unclear. Germline values: CDR1 SGHAT, CDR2 FQNNGV. The V and J ends lost 3 bases and 1 base respectively, with 10 bases between them. CDR3 length: 15 residues. CDR3 region: CASSLGLTSNQPQHF. CDR3 nucleotides: TGTGCCAGCAGCTTGGGGTTGACGAGCAATCAGCCCCAGCATTTT.

The chain couples TRBV18 to TRBJ2-1; tentative D call: TRBD2 (6 bases). Germline loops: CDR1 KGHSH, CDR2 LQKENI. This CDR3 spans 15 amino acids. V gave up 3 bases and J gave up 4 bases, with 13 bases separating them. The CDR3 nucleotides are TGTGCCAGCTCACCCAGGGTAGCGGAGTACAATGAGCAGTTCTTC. Protein: CASSPRVAEYNEQFF.

This clone has just one count. CDR3 in DNA: TGTGCCAGCAGCTCCGACACGGGAGCCTCCTACGAGCAGTACTTC. Its translation: CASSSDTGASYEQYF. This chain links TRBV11-1 with TRBJ2-7, with D perhaps TRBD2 (6 bases). The ends were cut back, 4 bases at V and 0 bases at J, with 13 bases in the middle. The CDR3 is 15 amino acids. Germline CDR1 and CDR2: SGHAT and FQDESV (reference sequence).

This chain joins TRBV20-1 and TRBJ1-2; no clear D gene. Germline V CDR1 and CDR2: DFQATT, SNEGSKA (reference sequence). The CDR3 extends over 11 amino acids. Trimming removed 4 bases at V and 3 bases at J, with 6 bases between. The CDR3 bases are TGCAGTGCTACCGAAGACTATGGCTACACCTTC. This codes for CSATEDYGYTF.

CDR3 in DNA: TGTGCCAGCAGCTTGGCTGGTACAGGGGGGACTGAAGCTTTCTTT. It codes for CASSLAGTGGTEAFF. The chain links TRBV5-5 to TRBJ1-1, with 8 bases fitting TRBD1. CDR3 size: 15 residues. Trimming removed 0 bases from V and 5 bases from J; junction bases left unmatched: 6. Germline-derived CDR1 and CDR2 are SGHKS and YYEKEE (reference sequence).

The V call is TRBV10-3, the J call TRBJ1-1; a weak D match, TRBD1 (6 bases). Germline V lookup: CDR1 ENHRY, CDR2 SYGVKD. This CDR3 is 13 amino acids long. Deletions cut 8 bases from V and 0 bases from J, with 10 bases between. The CDR3 nucleotides read TGTGCCATCCGACAGGCGATGAACACTGAAGCTTTCTTT. Its protein is CAIRQAMNTEAFF.

This clone is a singleton in its sample. The rearrangement links TRBV18 to TRBJ2-3; no clear D gene. Germline V gene data show CDR1 as KGHSH and CDR2 as LQKENI. The germline V and J ends were trimmed by 6 bases and 4 bases, with 11 bases remaining between them. This CDR3 has 13 residues. The CDR3 DNA sequence: TGTGCCAGCTCGCCCCCCGGAGCAGATACGCAGTATTTT. As protein: CASSPPGADTQYF.

The rearrangement joins TRBV6-9 to TRBJ1-6, with TRBD1 as a possible D gene (5 bases). CDR3 length: 14 residues. In germline, CDR1 is MNHGY, CDR2 SVAAGI. The ends were cut back, 6 bases at V and 5 bases at J, with 11 bases in the middle. CDR3 in DNA: TGTGCCAGCAGCGCAGGGACCCATAATTCACCCCTCCACTTT. It specifies CASSAGTHNSPLHF.

This sequence joins TRBV5-1 and TRBJ1-2; no clear D. With 4 bases removed from V and 4 bases from J, the gap between germline ends came to 14 bases. Per germline, CDR1 SGHRS and CDR2 YFSETQ. This CDR3 is 14 amino acids long. This CDR3 reads CASSPERSGYGYTF. CDR3 sequence (DNA): TGCGCCAGCAGCCCTGAACGATCTGGCTATGGCTACACCTTC.

The chain couples TRBV30 to TRBJ2-7; D may be TRBD1 (5 bases). The ends were cut back, 2 bases at V and 5 bases at J, with 16 bases in the middle. Germline lookup yields CDR1 GTSNPN and CDR2 SVGIG (reference sequence). This CDR3 contains 14 residues. This chain's CDR3 is CAWSPGQEFNEQYF. The CDR3 DNA reads as TGTGCCTGGAGTCCAGGACAAGAGTTTAACGAGCAGTACTTC.

The chain is built from TRBV19 and TRBJ1-2; D possibly corresponds to TRBD1 (5 bases). Trimming took off 4 bases at V and 1 base at J, with 19 bases between the two ends. There are 17 residues in the CDR3. Germline loops: CDR1 LNHDA, CDR2 SQIVND (reference sequence). CDR3 loop: CASSNPYRRGLNYGYTF. The CDR3 nucleotides are TGTGCCAGTAGTAACCCCTACCGACGGGGCCTTAACTATGGCTACACCTTC.

The CDR3 coding sequence is TGTGCCAGCAGTTTTGGGGGGGCAGAAAAAGAGACCCAGTACTTC. This encodes CASSFGGAEKETQYF. The V gene is TRBV28, the J gene TRBJ2-5, with D possibly TRBD2 on 7 matching bases. CDR1 and CDR2 (germline): MDHEN, SYDVKM. V lost 3 bases, J lost 3 bases, and 14 bases lay in between. The CDR3 covers 15 residues.

The chain uses TRBV29-1 and TRBJ2-2; either TRBD1 or TRBD2 may fit D (6 bases each). Trimming took 3 bases from V and 4 from J, leaving 9 bases between them. The CDR3 extends over 13 amino acids. The germline gives CDR1 SQVTM, CDR2 ANQGSEA. CDR3 amino acids: CSVERGVTGELFF. CDR3 nucleotides: TGCAGCGTTGAGAGGGGGGTCACCGGGGAGCTGTTTTTT.

On this clone: At one end, the junction sequence differs from germline, possibly due to a read error. The chain combines TRBV6-4 with TRBJ1-2; D gene ambiguous. From germline, CDR1 is MRHNA and CDR2 SNTAGT. The CDR3 runs to 8 residues. The CDR3 region is CASSDLDF. The CDR3 DNA reads TGTGCCAGCAGTGACTTGGACTTC.